A single sample gave rise to the 24 T cell receptor beta chains below, sequenced in a study of cytomegalovirus exposure and HLA in healthy donors. Both 60 Vbeta primers and 13 Jbeta primers went into the PCR. The protocol was immunoSEQ multiplex PCR, while the TCRdb copy is restricted to in-frame clones and leaves out a portion. The sample consists of fewer than 150,000 clones, 80% of them appearing once. The sample taken for sequencing was PBMCs. These receptors were collected from a male donor in good health and CMV-seronegative.

This chain joins TRBV13 and TRBJ2-7; D is uncertain. Germline V gene sequence: CDR1 PRHDT, CDR2 FYEKMQ (reference sequence). Trimming left V 6 bases short and J 0 bases short, with 9 bases between. This CDR3 has 13 residues. In nucleotides, the CDR3 is TGTGCCAGCAGGAGTCAAAGCTCCTACGAGCAGTACTTC. Protein sequence: CASRSQSSYEQYF. Variable domain in full (rest from reference TRBV13 and TRBJ2-7): AAGVIQSPRHLIKEKRETATLKCYPIPRHDTVYWYQQGPGQDPQFLISFYEKMQSDKGSIPDRFSAQQFSDYHSELNMSSLELGDSALYFCASRSQSSYEQYFGPGTRLTVT.

The CDR3 spells CASSASGADYNEQFF. The DNA of the CDR3 is TGTGCCAGCAGCGCGAGCGGGGCCGATTACAATGAGCAGTTCTTC. The rearrangement joins TRBV9 to TRBJ2-1; 7 nucleotides agree with TRBD2. J was trimmed by 4 bases and V by 3 bases; bases with no gene match: 7. In germline, CDR1 is SGDLS, CDR2 YYNGEE. There are 15 residues in the CDR3.

Only a few counts were recorded for this clone. This rearrangement joins TRBV30 to TRBJ2-3; TRBD1 aligns across 11 bases. Germline V gene data show CDR1 as GTSNPN and CDR2 as SVGIG (reference sequence). CDR3 length equals 13 residues. With 5 bases clipped from V and 3 bases from J, the junction kept 1 base outside the gene matches. The DNA for the CDR3 is TGTGCCTGGGGGGACAGGGGGACAGATACGCAGTATTTT. Amino acids: CAWGDRGTDTQYF.

There are a few counts of this clone. The CDR3 nucleotides read TGCAGCGTTTTCGGGACAAGCTCCTACAATGAGCAGTTCTTC. Translated: CSVFGTSSYNEQFF. J is TRBJ2-1 and V is TRBV29-1; tentatively, D is TRBD1 (6 bases). This CDR3 region has 14 residues. Trimming removed 5 bases from V and 0 bases from J, with 11 bases in between. Germline V CDR1 and CDR2: SQVTM, ANQGSEA.

Only a few counts were recorded for this clone. The chain recombines TRBV5-4 with TRBJ2-5, with 8 bases matching TRBD1. The germline V gene encodes CDR1 SGHNT and CDR2 YYREEE (reference sequence). The CDR3 covers 15 residues. J was trimmed by 5 bases and V by 4 bases; bases with no gene match: 10. The CDR3 coding sequence is TGTGCCAGCAGCGGACGACAGGGGAGGTGGGAGACCCAGTACTTC. As protein: CASSGRQGRWETQYF. The full variable domain, rest sourced from reference TRBV5-4 and TRBJ2-5, is ETGVTQSPTHLIKTRGQQVTLRCSSQSGHNTVSWYQQALGQGPQFIFQYYREEENGRGNFPPRFSGLQFPNYSSELNVNALELDDSALYLCASSGRQGRWETQYFGPGTRLLVL.

The CDR3 sequence is CASSQTRNSYEQYF. DNA for the CDR3: TGTGCCAGTAGCCAAACTAGAAACTCCTACGAGCAGTACTTC. The chain joins TRBV19 to TRBJ2-7; the D gene is possibly TRBD2 (5 bases). Trimming took 6 bases from V and 0 from J, leaving 12 bases between them. Germline V gene data show CDR1 as LNHDA and CDR2 as SQIVND (reference sequence). This CDR3 is 14 amino acids long.

CDR3 residues: CASKTGTGRDSPLHF. CDR3 nucleotides: TGTGCCAGCAAGACCGGGACAGGGAGGGATTCACCCCTCCACTTT. This chain connects TRBV28 to TRBJ1-6, with 9 bases fitting TRBD1. Germline V gives CDR1 MDHEN, CDR2 SYDVKM. This CDR3 contains 15 residues. Germline trimming cut 7 bases from V and 8 bases from J; bases unmatched to any gene: 9. Using reference TRBV28 and TRBJ1-6 for the parts outside the CDR3, the full variable domain is DVKVTQSSRYLVKRTGEKVFLECVQDMDHENMFWYRQDPGLGLRLIYFSYDVKMKEKGDIPEGYSVSREKKERFSLILESASTNQTSMYLCASKTGTGRDSPLHFGNGTRLTVT.

The rearrangement uses TRBV7-8 and TRBJ2-7, with D tentatively TRBD1 (5 bases). Trimming took 5 bases from V and 4 from J, leaving 18 bases between them. The germline V gene encodes CDR1 SGHVS and CDR2 FQNEAQ. CDR3 size: 15 residues. The CDR3: CASSPQRQSLYEQYF. CDR3 sequence (DNA): TGTGCCAGCAGCCCCCAACGACAGTCCCTGTACGAGCAGTACTTC.

Here the CDR3 DNA reads TGTGCCAGCAGCCTCTCTCTGGGGGGGGTGCAGGATCAGCCCCAGCATTTT. It translates to CASSLSLGGVQDQPQHF. The chain has TRBV7-9 and TRBJ1-5; a possible D gene is TRBD1 (5 bases). Germline V CDR1 and CDR2: SEHNR, FQNEAQ (reference sequence). The V gene lost 5 bases and the J gene lost 5 bases, with 22 bases spanning the gap. This CDR3 spans 17 amino acids. The complete variable domain, with remaining parts taken from reference TRBV7-9 and TRBJ1-5, reads DTGVSQNPRHKITKRGQNVTFRCDPISEHNRLYWYRQTLGQGPEFLTYFQNEAQLEKSRLLSDRFSAERPKGSFSTLEIQRTEQGDSAMYLCASSLSLGGVQDQPQHFGDGTRLSIL.

This clone came up once. The chain combines TRBV27 with TRBJ1-2, with 10 bases aligning to TRBD1. The CDR3 loop spans 14 amino acids. The ends lost 6 bases at V and 8 bases at J; junction bases unmatched: 9. Germline values: CDR1 MNHEY, CDR2 SMNVEV (reference sequence). As DNA, the CDR3 is TGTGCCAGCAGCCCTGACAGGGGGCGGTACGGCTACACCTTC. Residues: CASSPDRGRYGYTF.

The chain uses TRBV5-1 and TRBJ1-1; D not certain. CDR3 length: 13 residues. Germline CDR1 SGHRS, CDR2 YFSETQ. The ends were cut back, 6 bases at V and 1 base at J, with 10 bases in the middle. CDR3 sequence: CASKSERNTEAFF. The CDR3 coding sequence is TGCGCCAGCAAGAGTGAGAGGAACACTGAAGCTTTCTTT.

In this sample, this clone turned up once. The chain's CDR3 is CASRSGANTGELFF. DNA of the CDR3: TGTGCCAGTCGATCGGGGGCGAACACCGGGGAGCTGTTTTTT. V gene TRBV19 combines with J gene TRBJ2-2; the D gene is possibly TRBD2 (6 bases). Germline lookup yields CDR1 LNHDA and CDR2 SQIVND (reference sequence). Trimming left V 8 bases short and J 0 bases short, with 10 bases between. The CDR3 is 14 amino acids.

The chain is built from TRBV7-2 and TRBJ1-3; possible D gene TRBD1, 6 bases. The CDR3 has 15 amino acids. Trimming took 2 bases from V and 1 from J, leaving 9 bases between them. CDR1 is SGHTA, CDR2 FQGNSA, per germline. The chain's CDR3 is CASSLTGLSGNTIYF. CDR3 DNA sequence: TGTGCCAGCAGCTTAACAGGGCTATCTGGAAACACCATATATTTT. Complete variable domain (other parts from reference TRBV7-2 and TRBJ1-3): GAGVSQSPSNKVTEKGKDVELRCDPISGHTALYWYRQSLGQGLEFLIYFQGNSAPDKSGLPSDRFSAERTGGSVSTLTIQRTQQEDSAVYLCASSLTGLSGNTIYFGEGSWLTVV.

The rearrangement joins TRBV7-9 to TRBJ2-2, with TRBD2 matching over 8 bases. Germline V gives CDR1 SEHNR, CDR2 FQNEAQ (reference sequence). There are 17 residues in the CDR3. With 5 bases clipped from V and 1 base from J, the junction kept 9 bases outside the gene matches. CDR3 sequence (DNA): TGTGCCAGCAGCCAGTCGGTCACTAGCGGGAACACCGGGGAGCTGTTTTTT. Protein: CASSQSVTSGNTGELFF.

The chain is built from TRBV11-2 and TRBJ1-2; D call uncertain. V lost 1 base, J lost 4 bases, and 10 bases lay in between. This CDR3 region has 14 residues. Germline values: CDR1 SGHAT, CDR2 FQNNGV. CDR3 nucleotides: TGTGCCAGCAGCTTAGGAGAGGCAGTCTATGGCTACACCTTC. Encoded protein: CASSLGEAVYGYTF.

The gene calls are TRBV10-2 and TRBJ2-7, with a possible D match to TRBD1 (6 bases). The CDR3 has 12 residues. Germline loops: CDR1 WSHSY, CDR2 SAAADI. V lost 6 bases and J 7 bases, leaving 13 bases between the germline ends. The CDR3 here is CASSPGVGEQYF. The CDR3 DNA follows: TGCGCCAGCAGCCCAGGGGTGGGAGAGCAGTACTTC.

The genes are TRBV6-5 and TRBJ1-5; a possible D gene is TRBD1 (6 bases). CDR1 is MNHEY, CDR2 SVGAGI, per germline. The CDR3 length is 14 residues. Trimming took 5 bases from V and 11 from J, leaving 19 bases between them. The CDR3 reads CASSPGTSARAQHF. The CDR3 bases are TGTGCCAGCAGTCCCGGGACATCGGCTCGGGCCCAGCATTTT.

The table lists this clone with a few counts. The chain has TRBV4-1 and TRBJ1-1; unclear D gene. The CDR3 is 15 residues long. V lost 0 bases and J lost 0, with 8 bases in between. Germline V gene lookup returns CDR1 MGHRA and CDR2 YSYEKL. CDR3 in DNA: TGCGCCAGCAGCCAAGAATGGAGGATGAACACTGAAGCTTTCTTT. Its translation: CASSQEWRMNTEAFF.

The rearrangement joins TRBV28 to TRBJ2-7; the D gene is possibly TRBD2 (5 bases). CDR1 is MDHEN and CDR2 is SYDVKM in the germline V gene. The CDR3 spans 13 residues. The V and J ends lost 6 bases and 3 bases respectively, with 12 bases between them. The CDR3 DNA follows: TGTGCCAGCAGACCAAGCACTAGCTACGAGCAGTACTTC. Translated, it gives CASRPSTSYEQYF. Together with reference TRBV28 and TRBJ2-7, the CDR3 gives the full variable domain: DVKVTQSSRYLVKRTGEKVFLECVQDMDHENMFWYRQDPGLGLRLIYFSYDVKMKEKGDIPEGYSVSREKKERFSLILESASTNQTSMYLCASRPSTSYEQYFGPGTRLTVT.

CDR3 DNA: TGTGCCAGCAGTTTACCCTACACCGGGGAGCTGTTTTTT. Translated: CASSLPYTGELFF. The chain uses TRBV28 and TRBJ2-2; D remains unclear. The CDR3 is 13 residues long. CDR1 MDHEN and CDR2 SYDVKM come from the germline V gene. The V end lost 2 bases, the J end lost 3 bases, and 4 bases lay between the germline ends.

The chain combines TRBV5-4 with TRBJ2-5, with 8 bases that match TRBD1. CDR3 length: 16 residues. From germline, CDR1 is SGHNT and CDR2 YYREEE (reference sequence). Trimming cost V 4 bases and J 5 bases; bases outside gene matches: 13. The CDR3 protein is CASSERTGGKGETQYF. The DNA for the CDR3 is TGTGCCAGCAGCGAACGAACAGGGGGGAAGGGCGAGACCCAGTACTTC. Using reference TRBV5-4 and TRBJ2-5 for the parts outside the CDR3, the full variable domain is ETGVTQSPTHLIKTRGQQVTLRCSSQSGHNTVSWYQQALGQGPQFIFQYYREEENGRGNFPPRFSGLQFPNYSSELNVNALELDDSALYLCASSERTGGKGETQYFGPGTRLLVL.

V gene TRBV7-2 combines with J gene TRBJ1-2; TRBD1 agrees at 10 bases. The V segment lost 4 bases and the J segment 8 bases; nucleotides outside the gene matches: 10. The germline gives CDR1 SGHTA, CDR2 FQGNSA. The CDR3 runs 15 residues. The CDR3 DNA sequence: TGTGCCAGCAGCTCCGGGGGACAGGGGATTACAGGCTACACCTTC. Amino acids: CASSSGGQGITGYTF.

The V gene is TRBV5-5, the J gene TRBJ2-1, with TRBD2 as a possible D gene (6 bases). The CDR3 runs to 15 residues. V was shortened by 9 bases and J by 4 bases, with 20 bases between the two germline ends. The germline V gene encodes CDR1 SGHKS and CDR2 YYEKEE (reference sequence). Here the CDR3 DNA reads TGTGCCACCCAACCCGGCGGGGTCAATTACAATGAGCAGTTCTTC. This sequence encodes CATQPGGVNYNEQFF.

This clone was found once. The chain joins TRBV21-1 to TRBJ2-1; TRBD1, as called in the table, went unchecked against the DNA. TRBV21-1 is a pseudogene locus. The CDR3 sequence is 18 residues long. The CDR3 is CASSKARKTEKAYNEQFF. In DNA form, the CDR3 reads TGTGCCAGCAGCAAAGCGCGGAAGACAGAGAAAGCCTACAATGAGCAGTTCTTC.